What follows is one T cell receptor beta chain and its context. A single count supports this clone. Which antigen it targets is not known. One base away there is no much larger clone; base qualities are not given. The source of the sample is a study of blood T cell repertoires in COVID-19 (dated by TCRdb to 2018 to 2020). Study-level background: Collaborator samples came from the United States, Italy and Spain and covered acute and convalescent phases of COVID-19. The prospective study material was composed of cDNA or gDNA derived from T cells, B-cell-depleted T cells, or PBMCs. Subjects who had been exposed to COVID-19, were actively infected with it, or had recovered from it provided the deeply sampled blood TCRbeta repertoires that made up the dataset. The repertoires were made available in a free public database intended to serve as a resource for research on the immune response to SARS-CoV-2. Samples were obtained from the ongoing ImmuneRACE study (first 160 participants) and from about 1,300 subjects provided by 6 global collaborators. A de-identified subject ID, COVID-19 status, age in years and sex were almost always included in the sample metadata. Where available, HLA class I and class II types were taken from metadata supplied by the sample provider and were not determined by assay-based typing.

CDR1 and CDR2 (MGHDK, SYGVNS) derive from the germline V gene. V loses 8 bases at its end and J loses 0 bases; junction bases beyond the gene matches: 8. The CDR3 goes from the cysteine to the phenylalanine over 16 residues. The DNA shown is the 48-base CDR3, in frame from base 1. Results the study describes overall, beyond this receptor: The quantity of clinical and demographic metadata differed by source and by participant and was supplied without curation.

The immunoSEQ Assay, a bias-controlled multiplex PCR, was used to amplify TCRbeta CDR3 regions from genomic DNA. The original pipeline was this. The number of nucleated cells in each sample was estimated by amplification of reference gene primers within the assay. To quantify the absolute abundance of each unique TCRbeta CDR3 rearrangement, sequence reads were collapsed and filtered. For each sample, productive Simpson clonality was calculated by taking the square root of Simpson's diversity index across productive rearrangements. TCRdb stores this immuneACCESS table with in-frame sequences only. Part of the clones is absent; in the studies checked, under half of the shortfall reflects unresolved V genes, and no reason is known for the rest. The DNA was the basis for D and trimming; V, J and clone size are from that table. This sample comprises 210,000 or so clones, 85% to 90% of them detected only once. The top ten clones comprise roughly 2.4% of the sample.

Whole blood was collected in K2EDTA tubes by collaborating institutions according to the institutions' own protocols. For TCRbeta analysis, collaborator samples were shipped as frozen whole blood, as isolated PBMCs, or as DNA extracted from either sample type. The source is a woman aged 50 to 65 with acute or convalescent COVID-19. This sequence uses TRBV25-1 and TRBJ2-1; 9 bases in between match TRBD2. Sequencing input: peripheral blood. The nucleotide sequence reads as follows: TGTGCCAGCCGAACGACTAGCGGTAGCTCCTACAATGAGCAGTTCTTC. It is translated as CASRTTSGSSYNEQFF.